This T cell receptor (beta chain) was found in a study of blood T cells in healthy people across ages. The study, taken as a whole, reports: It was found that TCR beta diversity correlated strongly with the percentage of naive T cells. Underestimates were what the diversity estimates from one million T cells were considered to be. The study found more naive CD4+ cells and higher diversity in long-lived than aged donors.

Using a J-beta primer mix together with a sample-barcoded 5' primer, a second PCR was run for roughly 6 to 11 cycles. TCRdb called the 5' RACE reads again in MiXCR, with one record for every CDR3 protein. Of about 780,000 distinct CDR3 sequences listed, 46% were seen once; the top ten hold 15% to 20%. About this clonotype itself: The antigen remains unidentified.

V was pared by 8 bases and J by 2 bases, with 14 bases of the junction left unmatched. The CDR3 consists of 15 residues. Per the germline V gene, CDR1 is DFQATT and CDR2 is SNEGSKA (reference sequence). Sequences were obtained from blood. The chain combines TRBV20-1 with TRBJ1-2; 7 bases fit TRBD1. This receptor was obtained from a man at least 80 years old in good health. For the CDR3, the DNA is TGCAGTCCCCCGTTTGCTAGGGGGCCCAACTATGGCTACACCTTC. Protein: CSPPFARGPNYGYTF.